The rows below give T cell receptor beta chains drawn from one sample of a study of monozygotic twins with inflammatory bowel disease. TCRdb re-called the 5' RACE reads; one entry per CDR3 protein, DNA not given. Recorded for this sample: approximately 330,000 distinct CDR3 sequences. What was sequenced was blood. The receptors were sampled from a human donor with ulcerative colitis or Crohn's disease, or a healthy co-twin of an affected twin (not recorded which). Both conserved end residues are part of each CDR3.

J: TRBJ1-3
V: TRBV10-2
CDR3: CASSDLLGAGNTIYF

J: TRBJ2-4
V: TRBV18
CDR3: CASSLGQEESIQYF

J: TRBJ2-3
V: TRBV28
CDR3: CASSPQLVGDTQYF

J: TRBJ1-3
V: TRBV5-1
CDR3: CASSLGETTAGNTIYF

J: TRBJ1-2
V: TRBV3-1
CDR3: CASSQEVGYGYTF

J: TRBJ1-1
V: TRBV28
CDR3: CASSSRGGPSSEAFF

J: TRBJ2-3
V: TRBV20-1
CDR3: CSAPILASTDTQYF

J: TRBJ2-5
V: TRBV28
CDR3: CASSWGKRETQYF

J: TRBJ2-7
V: TRBV28
CDR3: CASSFGGLEQYF

J: TRBJ2-5
V: TRBV18
CDR3: CASSPILAGEETQYF

J: TRBJ2-7
V: TRBV20-1
CDR3: CSAIARRGANPLQYF

J: TRBJ1-5
V: TRBV20-1
CDR3: CSAPGLGDGSGLQHF

J: TRBJ2-3
V: TRBV24-1
CDR3: CATAPEAGLDTQYF

J: TRBJ1-6
V: TRBV20-1
CDR3: CSARRDRGNSPLHF

J: TRBJ2-2
V: TRBV19
CDR3: CASSNRQGAYTGELFF

J: TRBJ2-1
V: TRBV20-1
CDR3: CSASDILVYNEQFF

J: TRBJ1-1
V: TRBV5-1
CDR3: CASRPPGHLNTEAFF

J: TRBJ2-1
V: TRBV11-3
CDR3: CASSSTSRGEQFF

J: TRBJ1-6
V: TRBV20-1
CDR3: CSARSPGELDSPLHF

J: TRBJ2-1
V: TRBV4-1
CDR3: CASGTRGSSYNEQFF

J: TRBJ1-1
V: TRBV7-4
CDR3: CASSYRKDREEEAFF

J: TRBJ2-5
V: TRBV12-3/TRBV12-4
CDR3: CASSLEGGARKETQYF

J: TRBJ2-5
V: TRBV29-1
CDR3: CGYGQGQETQYF

J: TRBJ2-7
V: TRBV11-2
CDR3: CASSLVRGQGNHEQYF

J: TRBJ2-5
V: TRBV27
CDR3: CASSLEGGGGTQYF

J: TRBJ2-5
V: TRBV5-1
CDR3: CASRQGFQETQYF

J: TRBJ1-3
V: TRBV30
CDR3: CAWGGQIPSGNTIYF

J: TRBJ2-1
V: TRBV15
CDR3: CATSRYTQAVNEQFF

J: TRBJ2-3
V: TRBV7-2
CDR3: CASSLGTGVTDTQYF

J: TRBJ2-3
V: TRBV9
CDR3: CASSVSTTTDTQYF

J: TRBJ2-2
V: TRBV7-2
CDR3: CASSLAGGGRAGELFF

J: TRBJ2-3
V: TRBV27
CDR3: CASGSSGRKGTDTQYF

J: TRBJ2-7
V: TRBV28
CDR3: CASGAWGLSTGNEQYF

J: TRBJ2-7
V: TRBV5-1
CDR3: CASSHGGRTYSYEQYF

J: TRBJ1-5
V: TRBV7-9
CDR3: CASSLLAQPQHF

J: TRBJ2-1
V: TRBV20-1
CDR3: CSASRSGSGTYNEQFF

J: TRBJ2-3
V: TRBV20-1
CDR3: CSARASGSDTQYF

J: TRBJ2-3
V: TRBV5-1
CDR3: CASSLGQSGWDTQYF

J: TRBJ2-4
V: TRBV5-1
CDR3: CASSRGGSTGGENIQYF

J: TRBJ2-6
V: TRBV6-2/TRBV6-3
CDR3: CASTLLAAGANVLTF

J: TRBJ2-2
V: TRBV20-1
CDR3: CSAGRDRGHSGELFF

J: TRBJ2-7
V: TRBV12-3/TRBV12-4
CDR3: CASSLGVKEQYF

J: TRBJ2-7
V: TRBV28
CDR3: CASSPLDRRIISYEQYF

J: TRBJ1-6
V: TRBV6-2/TRBV6-3
CDR3: CASSHMVNSPLHF

J: TRBJ2-1
V: TRBV9
CDR3: CASSTTSGGRENEQFF

J: TRBJ2-2
V: TRBV4-1
CDR3: CASRGETGELFF

J: TRBJ2-7
V: TRBV7-9
CDR3: CASSRPDRTYEQYF

J: TRBJ2-2
V: TRBV5-1
CDR3: CASSSSGSQYTGELFF

J: TRBJ1-1
V: TRBV28
CDR3: CASSLVRGWTEAFF

J: TRBJ2-1
V: TRBV9
CDR3: CASSVGTGPSYNEQFF

J: TRBJ2-7
V: TRBV10-3
CDR3: CAIRGQGAYEQYF

J: TRBJ2-1
V: TRBV9
CDR3: CASRETSGPYNEQFF

J: TRBJ2-3
V: TRBV30
CDR3: CAWSVSTTQYF

J: TRBJ2-7
V: TRBV5-1
CDR3: CASSLALSWEGYEQYF

J: TRBJ2-3
V: TRBV5-1
CDR3: CASSQRLAGVTDTQYF

J: TRBJ2-5
V: TRBV20-1
CDR3: CSARLAGGETQYF

J: TRBJ2-7
V: TRBV12-3/TRBV12-4
CDR3: CASSLGGFPYEQYF

J: TRBJ1-5
V: TRBV5-4
CDR3: CASSLFGRAQPQHF